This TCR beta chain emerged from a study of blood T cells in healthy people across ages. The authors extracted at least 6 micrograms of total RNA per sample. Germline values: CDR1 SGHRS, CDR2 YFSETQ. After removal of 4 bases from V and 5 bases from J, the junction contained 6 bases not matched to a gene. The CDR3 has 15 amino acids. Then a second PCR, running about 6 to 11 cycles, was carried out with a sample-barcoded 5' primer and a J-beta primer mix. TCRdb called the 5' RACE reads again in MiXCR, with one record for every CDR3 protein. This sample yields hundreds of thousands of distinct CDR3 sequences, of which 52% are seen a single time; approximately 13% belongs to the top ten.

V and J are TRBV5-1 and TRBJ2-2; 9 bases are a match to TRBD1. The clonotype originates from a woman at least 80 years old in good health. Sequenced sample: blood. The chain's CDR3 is CASSLGTGRTGELFF. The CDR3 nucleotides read TGCGCCAGCAGCCTCGGGACAGGGCGGACCGGGGAGCTGTTTTTT.